Each of the 28 T cell receptor beta chains below was sequenced from the same sample in a study of blood T cell repertoires in COVID-19. Sequenced by immunoSEQ multiplex PCR; TCRdb stores in-frame clones only, minus some. The table has some 100,000 clones, less than 85% seen once. Sequencing was done on a sample of peripheral blood. The receptor source for this set is a man in his 70s with COVID-19, enrolled during active disease.

This clone was found a few times. The CDR3 region is CASSPGQGYGYTF. For the CDR3, the DNA is TGCGCCAGCAGCCCGGGACAGGGGTATGGCTACACCTTC. The chain links TRBV5-1 to TRBJ1-2; 10 nucleotides agree with TRBD1. The germline CDR1 and CDR2 sequences are SGHRS and YFSETQ. The CDR3 consists of 13 residues. V was pared by 4 bases and J by 5 bases, with 2 bases of the junction left unmatched.

This clone was seen more than once but under ten times. The rearrangement uses TRBV28 and TRBJ2-3; 9 bases are a match to TRBD2. Germline lookup yields CDR1 MDHEN and CDR2 SYDVKM. The CDR3 loop spans 16 amino acids. The V segment lost 4 bases and the J segment 3 bases; nucleotides outside the gene matches: 8. In nucleotides, the CDR3 is TGTGCCAGCAGTTGGGGACTAGCTGGCGAGACAGATACGCAGTATTTT. Protein: CASSWGLAGETDTQYF.

This clone was detected many times. V usage is TRBV7-2 and J usage is TRBJ1-5; D remains unclear. CDR1 and CDR2 from the germline V gene are SGHTA and FQGNSA. V shed 5 bases and J shed 6 bases, with 17 bases lying between them. The CDR3 runs to 15 residues. The CDR3 DNA follows: TGTGCCAGCAGCCGGCTGGGCCTGGTGCGTCAGCCCCAGCATTTT. Translation: CASSRLGLVRQPQHF.

The chain uses TRBV18 and TRBJ1-2; the D is unclear. This CDR3 comprises 12 residues. V was clipped by 1 base and J by 9 bases, with 9 bases between them. Germline V gene data show CDR1 as KGHSH and CDR2 as LQKENI. The CDR3 coding sequence is TGTGCCAGCTCACCACGGGCAGTAAGCTACACCTTC. It yields the protein CASSPRAVSYTF.

CDR3 nucleotide sequence: TGTGCCAGCAGACCGCGGACAGGGGAATACAATGAGCAGTTCTTC. Its translation: CASRPRTGEYNEQFF. This rearrangement joins TRBV25-1 to TRBJ2-1, with 9 bases aligning to TRBD1. This CDR3 is built from 15 residues. CDR1 MGHDK and CDR2 SYGVNS come from the germline V gene. The trim removed 6 bases at V and 4 bases at J, leaving 7 bases unmatched.

This sequence joins TRBV29-1 and TRBJ2-1, with D possibly matching TRBD2 (5 bases). The V and J ends lost 1 base and 2 bases respectively, with 9 bases between them. CDR3 length equals 14 residues. Germline V CDR1 and CDR2: SQVTM, ANQGSEA. The DNA for the CDR3 is TGCAGCGTTGAAGTCCCCGGGGCCTACAATGAGCAGTTCTTC. As protein: CSVEVPGAYNEQFF.

This clone was seen a handful of times. This CDR3 is CASSPAFFKGANYGYTF. The CDR3 nucleotides are TGTGCCAGCAGTCCGGCCTTCTTCAAAGGAGCTAACTATGGCTACACCTTC. The V and J genes are TRBV6-2 or TRBV6-3 and TRBJ1-2; D remains ambiguous. Per germline, CDR1 MNHEY and CDR2 SVGEGT. The CDR3 runs 17 residues. Trimming left V 5 bases short and J 0 bases short, with 19 bases between.

This chain links TRBV7-9 with TRBJ1-1, with D unclear. The CDR3 consists of 15 residues. Germline assignment: CDR1 SEHNR and CDR2 FQNEAQ (reference sequence). Trimming left V 7 bases short and J 1 base short, with 16 bases between. The CDR3 DNA reads as TGTGCCAGCACCAAAAGCAACGAGGGGAACACTGAAGCTTTCTTT. Its protein is CASTKSNEGNTEAFF. The whole variable domain, remainder taken from reference TRBV7-9 and TRBJ1-1, is DTGVSQNPRHKITKRGQNVTFRCDPISEHNRLYWYRQTLGQGPEFLTYFQNEAQLEKSRLLSDRFSAERPKGSFSTLEIQRTEQGDSAMYLCASTKSNEGNTEAFFGQGTRLTVV.

This clone was counted between two and nine times. This chain links TRBV4-2 with TRBJ2-5, with 8 positions matching TRBD2. The length of the CDR3 is 16 residues. The J segment lost 5 bases and the V segment lost 2 bases, leaving 10 bases of the junction unmatched. Germline CDR1 is LGHNA and CDR2 is YNFKEQ. The CDR3 spells CASSQTGTRVLETQYF. In nucleotides, the CDR3 is TGTGCCAGCAGCCAAACCGGGACTAGAGTCTTGGAGACCCAGTACTTC.

V gene TRBV6-4 combines with J gene TRBJ2-3; D is uncertain. Per germline, CDR1 MRHNA and CDR2 SNTAGT. This CDR3 region has 14 residues. V was clipped by 3 bases and J by 0 bases, with 7 bases between them. The chain's CDR3 is CASSEQQSTDTQYF. Written as DNA, the CDR3 is TGTGCCAGCAGTGAACAACAGAGCACAGATACGCAGTATTTT.

The chain uses TRBV10-3 and TRBJ2-7, with 8 bases aligning to TRBD1. Germline V gene lookup returns CDR1 ENHRY and CDR2 SYGVKD. This CDR3 contains 15 residues. Trimming removed 2 bases from V and 5 bases from J; junction bases left unmatched: 8. CDR3 amino acids: CAISEGWTGLNEQYF. CDR3 coding DNA: TGTGCCATCAGTGAGGGATGGACAGGGTTGAACGAGCAGTACTTC.

This sequence joins TRBV28 and TRBJ2-7; 14 nucleotides align to TRBD2. V dropped 6 bases and J dropped 3; count of bases not matched to a gene: 10. This CDR3 has 17 amino acids. Germline lookup yields CDR1 MDHEN and CDR2 SYDVKM. The CDR3 here is CASSFDPGTSGSYEQYF. For the CDR3, the DNA is TGTGCCAGCAGCTTTGATCCCGGGACTAGCGGGAGCTACGAGCAGTACTTC.

This rearrangement joins TRBV7-9 to TRBJ2-7; D remains unclear. The CDR3 extends over 14 amino acids. V was cut by 1 base and J by 3 bases, with 10 bases left in between. CDR1 is SEHNR, CDR2 FQNEAQ, per germline (reference sequence). DNA for the CDR3: TGTGCCAGCAGCTTAGTTGAGGAAATCTACGAGCAGTACTTC. Its protein is CASSLVEEIYEQYF.

The V call is TRBV19, the J call TRBJ1-2; D remains ambiguous. V lost 7 bases and J 6 bases, leaving 15 bases between the germline ends. The CDR3 is made up of 13 amino acids. Germline loops: CDR1 LNHDA, CDR2 SQIVND (reference sequence). The CDR3 region has the DNA TGTGCCAGTAAGGGCAGTCCCGGGGATGGCTACACCTTC. It is translated as CASKGSPGDGYTF.

The rearrangement uses TRBV5-1 and TRBJ2-1, with D possibly TRBD2 on 5 matching bases. Trimming shortened V by 5 bases and J by 4 bases, and 19 bases separated the two germline ends. Germline V CDR1 and CDR2: SGHRS, YFSETQ. The CDR3 is made up of 16 amino acids. CDR3 residues: CASRFASSQFYNEQFF. CDR3 in DNA: TGCGCCAGCAGATTCGCGTCTAGCCAGTTTTACAATGAGCAGTTCTTC.

The DNA for the CDR3 is TGTGCCAGTAGGACTCGGGACTCCCTCTATGGCTACACCTTC. Its protein product is CASRTRDSLYGYTF. The rearrangement uses TRBV19 and TRBJ1-2; tentative D call: TRBD1 (5 bases). The CDR3 runs to 14 residues. Germline V gives CDR1 LNHDA, CDR2 SQIVND (reference sequence). V gave up 6 bases and J gave up 4 bases, with 15 bases separating them.

This chain joins TRBV27 and TRBJ2-2; no definite D call. With 5 bases removed from V and 1 base from J, the gap between germline ends came to 14 bases. CDR3 size: 16 residues. The germline gives CDR1 MNHEY, CDR2 SMNVEV (reference sequence). CDR3 in amino acids: CASSPARMGNTGELFF. The CDR3 DNA reads as TGTGCCAGCAGTCCGGCTAGGATGGGGAACACCGGGGAGCTGTTTTTT.

The chain links TRBV12-3 or TRBV12-4 to TRBJ2-1; D remains unclear. CDR3 length: 11 amino acids. The germline V and J ends were trimmed by 7 bases and 12 bases, with 13 bases remaining between them. The CDR3 sequence is CASTLEVGQFF. In nucleotides, the CDR3 is TGTGCCAGCACCTTAGAGGTAGGGCAGTTCTTC.

This clone came up many times. The rearrangement joins TRBV30 to TRBJ2-7, with D perhaps matching TRBD1 (6 bases). The CDR3 covers 11 residues. V lost 8 bases, J lost 3 bases, and 11 bases lay in between. Per the germline V gene, CDR1 is GTSNPN and CDR2 is SVGIG (reference sequence). In nucleotides, the CDR3 is TGTGCCGGCAAGGACAGCTACGAGCAGTACTTC. This encodes CAGKDSYEQYF. Full variable domain (remainder filled in from reference TRBV30 and TRBJ2-7): SQTIHQWPATLVQPVGSPLSLECTVEGTSNPNLYWYRQAAGRGLQLLFYSVGIGQISSEVPQNLSASRPQDRQFILSSKKLLLSDSGFYLCAGKDSYEQYFGPGTRLTVT.

V and J are TRBV15 and TRBJ2-5; possible D gene TRBD2, 6 bases. Trimming pared 0 bases from V and 4 bases from J, leaving 12 bases between. The length of the CDR3 is 15 residues. CDR1 and CDR2 from the germline V gene are LNHNV and YYDKDF (reference sequence). CDR3 residues: CATSRDAWGGETQYF. The CDR3 region has the DNA TGTGCCACCAGCAGAGATGCCTGGGGAGGAGAGACCCAGTACTTC.

The gene calls are TRBV19 and TRBJ2-5; D gene ambiguous. Looked up from germline, CDR1 is LNHDA and CDR2 is SQIVND (reference sequence). V was cut by 3 bases and J by 4 bases, with 12 bases left in between. The CDR3 is made up of 14 amino acids. DNA for the CDR3: TGTGCCAGTAGTATCGGCCGACCGGGAGAGACCCAGTACTTC. This codes for CASSIGRPGETQYF.

The chain links TRBV9 to TRBJ2-1, with TRBD2 matching over 8 bases. CDR1 SGDLS and CDR2 YYNGEE come from the germline V gene. The CDR3 covers 16 residues. Unmatched junction bases numbered 9, after V lost 6 bases and J lost 1 base. The CDR3 sequence is CASTSIAGNSYNEQFF. The DNA of the CDR3 is TGTGCCAGCACTTCCATAGCGGGGAATTCCTACAATGAGCAGTTCTTC.

The chain has TRBV19 and TRBJ2-2, with D perhaps matching TRBD1 (6 bases). The ends were cut back, 3 bases at V and 6 bases at J, with 11 bases in the middle. From germline, CDR1 is LNHDA and CDR2 SQIVND (reference sequence). This CDR3 region has 14 residues. CDR3 bases: TGTGCCAGTAGTATCCCCAGGGGAGCCGGGGAGCTGTTTTTT. Encoded protein: CASSIPRGAGELFF.

V usage is TRBV5-6 and J usage is TRBJ1-2, with TRBD1 as a possible D gene (6 bases). Germline CDR1 and CDR2: SGHDT and YYEEEE. Trimming cost V 0 bases and J 4 bases, with 13 bases left between them. The CDR3 runs to 15 residues. CDR3 sequence (DNA): TGTGCCAGCAGCTTGGAACCCAGGGGTGGCTATGGCTACACCTTC. This gives the protein CASSLEPRGGYGYTF.

V usage is TRBV19 and J usage is TRBJ1-5, with D maybe TRBD1 (5 bases). Trimming pared 11 bases from V and 0 bases from J, leaving 26 bases between. Germline CDR1 and CDR2: LNHDA and SQIVND (reference sequence). This CDR3 is built from 18 residues. As DNA, the CDR3 is TGTGCCCGGCGACTGGGGGGTGGGGTCCGGCCTAGCAATCAGCCCCAGCATTTT. Its translation is CARRLGGGVRPSNQPQHF. Complete variable domain (other parts from reference TRBV19 and TRBJ1-5): DGGITQSPKYLFRKEGQNVTLSCEQNLNHDAMYWYRQDPGQGLRLIYYSQIVNDFQKGDIAEGYSVSREKKESFPLTVTSAQKNPTAFYLCARRLGGGVRPSNQPQHFGDGTRLSIL.

The chain carries TRBV6-5 and TRBJ2-7; tentative D call: TRBD1 (5 bases). The CDR3 sequence is 13 residues long. The V end lost 8 bases, the J end lost 3 bases, and 14 bases lay between the germline ends. CDR1 and CDR2 (germline): MNHEY, SVGAGI. The CDR3 here is CASSMGRDYEQYF. CDR3 DNA: TGTGCCAGCTCTATGGGCAGGGACTACGAGCAGTACTTC.

This clone has only a few counts. The chain combines TRBV28 with TRBJ2-1; a weak D match, TRBD2 (5 bases). The CDR3 extends over 22 amino acids. Trimming cost V 4 bases and J 6 bases, with 37 bases left between them. Germline V gene data show CDR1 as MDHEN and CDR2 as SYDVKM. The CDR3 spells CASSSESGRTPPWEWSGNEQFF. In DNA form, the CDR3 reads TGTGCCAGCAGTTCCGAAAGTGGGCGCACCCCCCCCTGGGAGTGGTCCGGCAATGAGCAGTTCTTC. Complete variable domain (other parts from reference TRBV28 and TRBJ2-1): DVKVTQSSRYLVKRTGEKVFLECVQDMDHENMFWYRQDPGLGLRLIYFSYDVKMKEKGDIPEGYSVSREKKERFSLILESASTNQTSMYLCASSSESGRTPPWEWSGNEQFFGPGTRLTVL.

The genes are TRBV7-2 and TRBJ1-5, with D possibly matching TRBD1 (5 bases). Germline V gene data show CDR1 as SGHTA and CDR2 as FQGNSA. The V and J ends lost 7 bases and 5 bases respectively, with 12 bases between them. The CDR3 is 13 amino acids. The CDR3 loop is CASTDSLDQPQHF. The CDR3 DNA reads TGTGCCAGCACCGACAGTTTGGATCAGCCCCAGCATTTT.